The rows below give T cell receptor beta chains drawn from one sample of a study of blood T cell repertoires in COVID-19. TCRdb's copy holds only in-frame clones and misses some; the assay was immunoSEQ multiplex PCR. The data show 250,000 to 350,000 clones, 90% seen once. What was sequenced was PBMCs or T cells enriched from blood (not recorded which). The receptors originated from a woman younger than 45 who had recovered from COVID-19. CDR3s include the opening cysteine and the closing phenylalanine or tryptophan.

V gene: TRBV5-8
CDR3 length: 14
CDR3 protein: CASSFGTDNSPLHF

V gene: TRBV6-5
CDR3 length: 15
CDR3 protein: CASSPRGRNTGELFF

V gene: TRBV15
CDR3 length: 15
CDR3 protein: CATSRARGYTDTQYF

V gene: TRBV30
CDR3 length: 13
CDR3 protein: CAWSVGAGNTIYF

V gene: TRBV2
CDR3 length: 12
CDR3 protein: CASSLGQAIPYF

V gene: TRBV19
CDR3 length: 15
CDR3 protein: CASKWTSGLTDTQYF

V gene: TRBV28
CDR3 length: 15
CDR3 protein: CASTPPTGGRYEQYF

V gene: TRBV28
CDR3 length: 15
CDR3 protein: CASGIAAGDNNEQFF

V gene: TRBV10-3
CDR3 length: 13
CDR3 protein: CAFSPTRETEAFF

V gene: TRBV10-3
CDR3 length: 17
CDR3 protein: CAISEGGLAGGTGELFF

V gene: TRBV15
CDR3 length: 17
CDR3 protein: CATSRDKQGWVGETQYF

V gene: TRBV6-2/TRBV6-3
CDR3 length: 16
CDR3 protein: CASSYGSGLIGNTIYF

V gene: TRBV18
CDR3 length: 13
CDR3 protein: CASSPSKGHEQYF

V gene: TRBV7-2
CDR3 length: 14
CDR3 protein: CASSPTSLGHEQYF

V gene: TRBV5-1
CDR3 length: 13
CDR3 protein: CASSGTEPYTQYF

V gene: TRBV27
CDR3 length: 13
CDR3 protein: CASSWLAGGEQFF

V gene: TRBV9
CDR3 length: 15
CDR3 protein: CASSVTWGARDEQFF

V gene: TRBV3-1/TRBV3-2
CDR3 length: 16
CDR3 protein: CASSQFSRGRNSPLHF

V gene: TRBV7-3
CDR3 length: 14
CDR3 protein: CASSTSSGANVLTF

V gene: TRBV18
CDR3 length: 14
CDR3 protein: CASSPLGREDTIYF

V gene: TRBV6-1
CDR3 length: 15
CDR3 protein: CASSEGTGLSSPLHF

V gene: TRBV2
CDR3 length: 18
CDR3 protein: CASRSGTGSQVSRSPLHF

V gene: TRBV7-7
CDR3 length: 14
CDR3 protein: CASSLGSQGYEQYF

V gene: TRBV28
CDR3 length: 17
CDR3 protein: CASSLNLGAGGTYGYTF

V gene: TRBV28
CDR3 length: 14
CDR3 protein: CASSSTSGLNEQFF

V gene: TRBV5-8
CDR3 length: 16
CDR3 protein: CASSIWVDRSVYGYTF

V gene: TRBV7-9
CDR3 length: 13
CDR3 protein: CASSSWRQGTQYF

V gene: TRBV27
CDR3 length: 14
CDR3 protein: CASSFNRDGSPLHF

V gene: TRBV28
CDR3 length: 17
CDR3 protein: CASSFTTSSSGANVLTF

V gene: TRBV5-3
CDR3 length: 15
CDR3 protein: CARSWGQGSVGGYTF

V gene: TRBV27
CDR3 length: 13
CDR3 protein: CASRFHSHNEQFF

V gene: TRBV18
CDR3 length: 13
CDR3 protein: CASSGLYQETQYF

V gene: TRBV7-8
CDR3 length: 16
CDR3 protein: CASSSRGSYSNQPQHF

V gene: TRBV6-2/TRBV6-3
CDR3 length: 15
CDR3 protein: CASSYSFMNTGELFF

V gene: TRBV5-4
CDR3 length: 14
CDR3 protein: CASSSGNSNQPQHF

V gene: TRBV9
CDR3 length: 15
CDR3 protein: CASSLDSSPTYEQYF

V gene: TRBV6-5
CDR3 length: 16
CDR3 protein: CASSYSVTGSTYEQYF